This T cell receptor (beta chain) emerged from a study of kidney transplant recipient with SARS-CoV-2 infection. Germline lookup yields CDR1 SGHVS and CDR2 FQNEAQ. This CDR3 has 17 residues. V was cut by 1 base and J by 9 bases, with 19 bases left in between. Only a few counts were recorded for this clonotype. TCRdb re-called the reads with MiXCR, one entry per CDR3 protein. Here the sample spans 200,000 to 250,000 distinct CDR3 sequences, less than 35% being singletons. The chain is built from TRBV7-8 and TRBJ1-6; perhaps TRBD1 as D (6 bases). Sequencing was performed on a blood sample, taken at baseline and between days 110 and 120 from a kidney transplant recipient. The TCR originated in a male patient in his 30s who had COVID-19 and was a kidney transplant recipient. A share of the T cells may be of graft donor origin. The CDR3 reads CASSLEGGGSRGSPLHF. The DNA for the CDR3 is TGTGCCAGCAGCTTAGAGGGTGGGGGCAGCCGCGGTTCACCCCTCCACTTT.